This TCR beta chain was sequenced during a study of blood T cell repertoires in COVID-19. Turning to the study itself: PBMCs, B-cell-depleted T cells, or T cells provided the cDNA or gDNA that made up the material.

TCRdb's table, derived via immunoSEQ multiplex PCR, lists solely in-frame clones and lacks some. Of roughly 35,000 clones listed, around nine tenths are singletons. CDR3 length equals 13 residues. Trimming left V 6 bases short and J 1 base short, with 4 bases between. Looked up from germline, CDR1 is LNHDA and CDR2 is SQIVND (reference sequence). Material for sequencing was peripheral blood. The chain joins TRBV19 to TRBJ2-6; no firm D call. The TCR sequence derives from a man aged 55-75 years with active COVID-19. In DNA form, the CDR3 reads TGTGCCAGTAGCCTATCTGGGGCCAACGTCCTGACTTTC. This encodes CASSLSGANVLTF.